Following are 18 T cell receptor beta chains from one sample sequenced in a study of blood T cell repertoires in COVID-19. TCRdb keeps only in-frame clones here, not all; method: immunoSEQ multiplex PCR. The sample holds about 200,000 clones, more than 65% seen once. What was sequenced was peripheral blood. These receptors were taken from a woman aged 80 or over with acute or convalescent COVID-19.

This clone was observed a single time. The chain is built from TRBV10-3 and TRBJ1-1, with TRBD1 as a possible D gene (6 bases). V lost 2 bases, J lost 1 base, and 8 bases lay in between. Per the germline V gene, CDR1 is ENHRY and CDR2 is SYGVKD. The CDR3 consists of 14 residues. The CDR3 spells CAISERQENTEAFF. Here the CDR3 DNA reads TGTGCCATCAGTGAGAGACAGGAGAACACTGAAGCTTTCTTT.

J is TRBJ2-5 and V is TRBV4-1; TRBD2 matches at 7 bases. Germline V CDR1 and CDR2: MGHRA, YSYEKL. The CDR3 is made up of 16 amino acids. V lost 2 bases, J lost 0 bases, and 6 bases stayed unmatched. Written as DNA, the CDR3 is TGCGCCAGCAGCCAAACAGGCGGGGGTTACCAAGAGACCCAGTACTTC. It yields the protein CASSQTGGGYQETQYF.

CDR3 loop: CASSIRGLFYEQYF. Written as DNA, the CDR3 is TGTGCCAGTAGTATTAGGGGGCTATTCTACGAGCAGTACTTC. V usage is TRBV19 and J usage is TRBJ2-7, with TRBD1 matching over 7 bases. CDR3 length: 14 residues. V gave up 3 bases and J gave up 3 bases; unmatched junction bases: 5. Germline V gene data show CDR1 as LNHDA and CDR2 as SQIVND (reference sequence).

This clone was counted between two and nine times. The chain combines TRBV5-5 with TRBJ2-2, with D possibly TRBD1 on 5 matching bases. The CDR3 spans 15 residues. V lost 3 bases and J 2 bases, leaving 11 bases between the germline ends. In germline, CDR1 is SGHKS, CDR2 YYEKEE (reference sequence). The DNA of the CDR3 is TGTGCCAGCAGCTCAGGCAGGGTTAACACCGGGGAGCTGTTTTTT. Its translation is CASSSGRVNTGELFF. The full variable domain, with the rest looked up from reference TRBV5-5 and TRBJ2-2, is DAGVTQSPTHLIKTRGQQVTLRCSPISGHKSVSWYQQVLGQGPQFIFQYYEKEERGRGNFPDRFSARQFPNYSSELNVNALLLGDSALYLCASSSGRVNTGELFFGEGSRLTVL.

V is TRBV6-2 or TRBV6-3 and J is TRBJ2-5, with 9 nucleotides matching TRBD2. Germline CDR1 reads MNHEY; CDR2 reads SVGEGT. The CDR3 consists of 16 residues. Trimming cost V 0 bases and J 5 bases; bases outside gene matches: 7. For the CDR3, the DNA is TGTGCCAGCAGTTACTCGACTAGCGGTCTTTCGGAGACCCAGTACTTC. It is translated as CASSYSTSGLSETQYF.

The V gene is TRBV27, the J gene TRBJ2-1; possible D gene TRBD2, 6 bases. CDR1 is MNHEY and CDR2 is SMNVEV in the germline V gene (reference sequence). The CDR3 spans 16 residues. Trimming shortened V by 8 bases and J by 4 bases, and 21 bases separated the two germline ends. CDR3 sequence: CASGYGREYTYNEQFF. CDR3 sequence (DNA): TGTGCCAGCGGATATGGGCGGGAATACACTTACAATGAGCAGTTCTTC.

This chain joins TRBV3-1 (or the pseudogene TRBV3-2) and TRBJ2-7, with D perhaps TRBD2 (6 bases). Germline assignment: CDR1 LGHDT and CDR2 YNNKEL (reference sequence). The CDR3 has 14 residues. The V gene lost 0 bases and the J gene lost 7 bases, with 13 bases spanning the gap. The CDR3 is CASSQDSLAREQYF. As DNA, the CDR3 is TGTGCCAGCAGCCAAGATAGCCTAGCGCGAGAGCAGTACTTC.

This clone appeared a few times. This chain uses TRBV5-6 with TRBJ1-2; possibly TRBD1 for D (5 bases). Trimming left V 0 bases short and J 2 bases short, with 11 bases between. The V gene's germline CDR1 is SGHDT and CDR2 YYEEEE. The CDR3 has 15 amino acids. In DNA form, the CDR3 reads TGTGCCAGCAGCTTGGCATACAGGCCCAACTATGGCTACACCTTC. Translated: CASSLAYRPNYGYTF.

This clone was detected only a few times. The chain combines TRBV5-1 with TRBJ2-5; a weak D match, TRBD1 (6 bases). Per the germline V gene, CDR1 is SGHRS and CDR2 is YFSETQ. Trimming removed 0 bases at V and 5 bases at J, with 23 bases between. The CDR3 extends over 18 amino acids. DNA of the CDR3: TGCGCCAGCAGCTTGGGTCAAGGGGGAGACCGTATGGGGGAGACCCAGTACTTC. This translates into CASSLGQGGDRMGETQYF.

This clone was found a few times. The chain couples TRBV15 to TRBJ1-1, with D possibly being TRBD1 (6 bases). This CDR3 has 18 residues. The germline V and J ends were trimmed by 1 base and 1 base, with 19 bases remaining between them. The germline CDR1 and CDR2 sequences are LNHNV and YYDKDF (reference sequence). The CDR3 sequence is CATSRAYIWGQSNTEAFF. The CDR3 DNA is TGTGCCACCAGCAGAGCCTATATTTGGGGGCAGTCGAACACTGAAGCTTTCTTT.

This chain joins TRBV7-9 and TRBJ1-4; 9 nucleotides align to TRBD1. The J segment lost 4 bases and the V segment lost 7 bases, leaving 16 bases of the junction unmatched. Looked up from germline, CDR1 is SEHNR and CDR2 is FQNEAQ (reference sequence). The CDR3 runs to 18 residues. CDR3 sequence: CASTCEGTGCPFNEKLFF. For the CDR3, the DNA is TGTGCCAGCACCTGCGAGGGGACAGGGTGTCCCTTTAATGAAAAACTGTTTTTT.

V gene TRBV14 combines with J gene TRBJ2-3; 8 nucleotides agree with TRBD2. The V gene's germline CDR1 is SGHDN and CDR2 FVKESK. The CDR3 runs to 13 residues. With 3 bases clipped from V and 4 bases from J, the junction kept 0 bases outside the gene matches. For the CDR3, the DNA is TGTGCCAGCAGCCACGGGGGGGCAGATACGCAGTATTTT. It encodes CASSHGGADTQYF.

The V call is TRBV10-3, the J call TRBJ2-7; the match to TRBD2 covers 14 bases. Per germline, CDR1 ENHRY and CDR2 SYGVKD. CDR3 length equals 16 residues. V lost 0 bases, J lost 6 bases, and 4 bases stayed unmatched. In nucleotides, the CDR3 is TGTGCCATCAGTGAGTCGGGACTAGCGGGAGAGAGCGAGCAGTACTTC. This encodes CAISESGLAGESEQYF.

The sample holds a few counts of this clone. CDR3 region: CASSVGSGGHNSPLHF. CDR3 in DNA: TGTGCCAGCAGTGTCGGCTCAGGGGGCCATAATTCACCCCTCCACTTT. This sequence joins TRBV9 and TRBJ1-6, with 8 nucleotides matching TRBD1. J was trimmed by 5 bases and V by 5 bases; bases with no gene match: 9. From germline, CDR1 is SGDLS and CDR2 YYNGEE. This CDR3 is 16 amino acids long.

The chain is built from TRBV6-5 and TRBJ1-5, with D possibly being TRBD1 (6 bases). The V end lost 4 bases, the J end lost 5 bases, and 9 bases lay between the germline ends. The CDR3 extends over 13 amino acids. Germline V CDR1 and CDR2: MNHEY, SVGAGI. CDR3 DNA: TGTGCCAGCAGTTCAGGGGTTTATCAGCCCCAGCATTTT. It translates to CASSSGVYQPQHF.

The chain joins TRBV14 to TRBJ2-2; 11 nucleotides line up with TRBD2. The CDR3 sequence is 15 residues long. Germline CDR1 and CDR2: SGHDN and FVKESK. With 6 bases clipped from V and 6 bases from J, the junction kept 6 bases outside the gene matches. CDR3 region: CASRHSGRASGELFF. The CDR3 nucleotides are TGTGCCAGCAGGCATAGCGGGAGGGCGTCCGGGGAGCTGTTTTTT.

The chain recombines TRBV11-1 with TRBJ2-3; 9 bases map to TRBD2. CDR1 SGHAT and CDR2 FQDESV come from the germline V gene (reference sequence). The ends lost 1 base at V and 4 bases at J; junction bases unmatched: 3. CDR3 length: 15 residues. The CDR3: CASSLETSGSDTQYF. The CDR3 DNA is TGTGCCAGCAGCTTAGAGACTAGCGGCTCAGATACGCAGTATTTT.

The chain carries TRBV6-6 and TRBJ1-1; possible D gene TRBD1, 6 bases. The V gene's germline CDR1 is MNHNY and CDR2 SVGAGI (reference sequence). With 5 bases removed from V and 4 bases from J, the gap between germline ends came to 14 bases. The CDR3 runs to 14 residues. The CDR3 DNA sequence: TGTGCCAGCAGTCGTCGAGGACAGACCACTGAAGCTTTCTTT. This codes for CASSRRGQTTEAFF.